The 18 T cell receptor beta chains in this list originate from one sample, sequenced in a study of T cell responses to AZD1222 COVID-19 vaccine. Here immunoSEQ multiplex PCR was the method, and the copy in TCRdb shows in-frame clones only, minus some. The table shows 120,000 or so clones, with around nine tenths occurring only once. Sequencing was performed on peripheral blood, taken on day 0 of AZD1222 vaccination. These receptors all come from an adult in good health.

J is TRBJ1-3 and V is TRBV5-6; TRBD1 might be the D (5 bases). Trimming shortened V by 0 bases and J by 4 bases, and 8 bases separated the two germline ends. Germline loops: CDR1 SGHDT, CDR2 YYEEEE. CDR3 length equals 14 residues. CDR3 loop: CASSLGKGGNTIYF. CDR3 nucleotides: TGTGCCAGCAGCTTGGGAAAGGGGGGAAACACCATATATTTT.

The chain carries TRBV18 and TRBJ1-5, with D maybe TRBD1 (6 bases). V lost 5 bases, J lost 0 bases, and 11 bases lay in between. Germline V gene data show CDR1 as KGHSH and CDR2 as LQKENI. This CDR3 has 15 amino acids. The CDR3 spells CASSTRTDSNQPQHF. DNA for the CDR3: TGTGCCAGCTCAACGCGGACAGATAGCAATCAGCCCCAGCATTTT.

The V call is TRBV30, the J call TRBJ2-3; 10 bases match TRBD1. The CDR3 is 14 residues long. The germline CDR1 and CDR2 sequences are GTSNPN and SVGIG (reference sequence). The V gene end was trimmed by 4 bases and the J gene end by 5 bases; junction bases not matched to a gene: 6. In DNA form, the CDR3 reads TGTGCCTGGACCCGGGACAGGGGTGGAGATACGCAGTATTTT. It translates to CAWTRDRGGDTQYF.

The J gene is TRBJ1-5, the V gene TRBV6-2 or TRBV6-3; maybe TRBD1 (6 bases). V lost 4 bases and J lost 2, with 15 bases in between. Germline V gene sequence: CDR1 MNHEY, CDR2 SVGEGT. The CDR3 is 16 amino acids. In nucleotides, the CDR3 is TGTGCCAGCAGTTCTGTGGGGGGCTTAGGCAATCAGCCCCAGCATTTT. Protein sequence: CASSSVGGLGNQPQHF.

Concerning this clone itself: The same CDR3 arises from other DNA sequences in this sample as well. The chain carries TRBV5-1 and TRBJ1-1; 7 nucleotides align to TRBD1. Germline V gives CDR1 SGHRS, CDR2 YFSETQ. V was pared by 0 bases and J by 3 bases, with 2 bases of the junction left unmatched. This CDR3 contains 14 residues. DNA of the CDR3: TGCGCCAGCAGCTTGGCAGGGGGTTACACTGAAGCTTTCTTT. It is translated as CASSLAGGYTEAFF.

The chain couples TRBV7-2 to TRBJ2-1; D is undetermined. CDR1 and CDR2 from the germline V gene are SGHTA and FQGNSA. Deletions cut 1 base from V and 5 bases from J, with 15 bases between. The CDR3 length is 16 residues. Written as DNA, the CDR3 is TGTGCCAGCAGCTTAGTGGGCGTAGGGCTCGACAATGAGCAGTTCTTC. Translation gives CASSLVGVGLDNEQFF.

The chain combines TRBV30 with TRBJ2-1, with TRBD2 matching 14 bases. V trimming: 6 bases; J trimming: 2 bases; junction bases outside the gene matches: 15. Germline loops: CDR1 GTSNPN, CDR2 SVGIG (reference sequence). The CDR3 length is 19 residues. This chain's CDR3 is CACQKSGTSGRGAYNEQFF. CDR3 bases: TGTGCCTGCCAGAAATCAGGGACTAGCGGGAGAGGAGCCTACAATGAGCAGTTCTTC.

The chain uses TRBV6-5 and TRBJ2-6; D call uncertain. This CDR3 contains 16 residues. Trimming left V 1 base short and J 1 base short, with 8 bases between. CDR1 MNHEY and CDR2 SVGAGI come from the germline V gene. The CDR3 DNA follows: TGTGCCAGCAGTTACTTCGGCAGATCTGGGGCCAACGTCCTGACTTTC. It is translated as CASSYFGRSGANVLTF.

This sequence joins TRBV19 and TRBJ1-1; the D is unclear. The CDR3 sequence is 13 residues long. CDR1 and CDR2 from the germline V gene are LNHDA and SQIVND (reference sequence). V shed 1 base and J shed 3 bases, with 6 bases lying between them. DNA of the CDR3: TGTGCCAGTAGTATAGGGGTCCACACTGAAGCTTTCTTT. It codes for CASSIGVHTEAFF.

The chain recombines TRBV10-3 with TRBJ1-2; the match to TRBD1 covers 7 bases. V lost 0 bases and J lost 2; bases outside the gene matches: 0. The CDR3 has 14 residues. Germline CDR1 is ENHRY and CDR2 is SYGVKD. This chain's CDR3 is CAISESGQNYGYTF. The CDR3 DNA reads as TGTGCCATCAGTGAGTCGGGACAGAACTATGGCTACACCTTC.

The chain recombines TRBV6-4 with TRBJ1-1; no clear D. Trimming shortened V by 4 bases and J by 1 base, and 7 bases separated the two germline ends. CDR1 is MRHNA, CDR2 SNTAGT, per germline. The CDR3 covers 13 residues. CDR3 in DNA: TGTGCCAGCAGTGCCACACGGAACACTGAAGCTTTCTTT. The encoded protein is CASSATRNTEAFF.

The V call is TRBV2, the J call TRBJ1-1, with D unclear. Trimming cost V 4 bases and J 2 bases, with 5 bases left between them. Germline-derived CDR1 and CDR2 are SNHLY and FYNNEI. This CDR3 region has 12 residues. The DNA for the CDR3 is TGTGCCAGCAGTGGAATTAACACTGAAGCTTTCTTT. Its protein product is CASSGINTEAFF.

This clone appeared a few times. Other DNA sequences in the same sample also yield this CDR3. J is TRBJ2-1 and V is TRBV13; 13 nucleotides agree with TRBD2. The CDR3 contains 15 residues. V dropped 5 bases and J dropped 10; count of bases not matched to a gene: 8. Germline V gene lookup returns CDR1 PRHDT and CDR2 FYEKMQ (reference sequence). This chain's CDR3 is CASSTRLAGGYEQFF. CDR3 nucleotides: TGTGCCAGCAGCACCCGACTAGCGGGAGGATACGAGCAGTTCTTC.

This clone was recorded once. The rearrangement links TRBV4-1 to TRBJ2-7; D is perhaps TRBD2 (6 bases). The CDR3 is 14 amino acids. Trimming pared 2 bases from V and 1 base from J, leaving 9 bases between. Per the germline V gene, CDR1 is MGHRA and CDR2 is YSYEKL. The CDR3 DNA reads as TGCGCCAGCAGCCAATTTAGCGGATCCTACGAGCAGTACTTC. It yields the protein CASSQFSGSYEQYF.

The chain links TRBV2 to TRBJ2-7, with D possibly being TRBD2 (6 bases). Germline V CDR1 and CDR2: SNHLY, FYNNEI. V shed 3 bases and J shed 7 bases, with 19 bases lying between them. The CDR3 loop spans 15 amino acids. CDR3 nucleotide sequence: TGTGCCAGCAGTGATCTCCAGCCTCCCCGGGAGGAGCAGTACTTC. It is translated as CASSDLQPPREEQYF.

The gene calls are TRBV28 and TRBJ2-5, with TRBD2 matching 8 bases. V lost 6 bases and J lost 5; bases outside the gene matches: 14. Germline-derived CDR1 and CDR2 are MDHEN and SYDVKM. This CDR3 has 16 residues. In nucleotides, the CDR3 is TGTGCCAGCAGCCCCACTGGCGGGAGGCCCGGGGAGACCCAGTACTTC. Its protein product is CASSPTGGRPGETQYF. Supplemented by reference TRBV28 and TRBJ2-5, the full variable domain reads DVKVTQSSRYLVKRTGEKVFLECVQDMDHENMFWYRQDPGLGLRLIYFSYDVKMKEKGDIPEGYSVSREKKERFSLILESASTNQTSMYLCASSPTGGRPGETQYFGPGTRLLVL.

The rearrangement links TRBV27 to TRBJ2-6; D possibly uses TRBD1 or TRBD2 (5 bases each). Germline V gives CDR1 MNHEY, CDR2 SMNVEV (reference sequence). This CDR3 has 14 residues. V was shortened by 6 bases and J by 2 bases, with 8 bases between the two germline ends. This CDR3 is CASRTGPGANVLTF. In nucleotides, the CDR3 is TGTGCCAGCAGGACGGGGCCTGGGGCCAACGTCCTGACTTTC.

J is TRBJ2-5 and V is TRBV6-5; tentative D call: TRBD1 (6 bases). Germline V gene lookup returns CDR1 MNHEY and CDR2 SVGAGI. V was clipped by 6 bases and J by 1 base, with 9 bases between them. The CDR3 covers 13 residues. CDR3 in amino acids: CASSGTLQETQYF. The CDR3 bases are TGTGCCAGCAGCGGGACACTCCAAGAGACCCAGTACTTC.